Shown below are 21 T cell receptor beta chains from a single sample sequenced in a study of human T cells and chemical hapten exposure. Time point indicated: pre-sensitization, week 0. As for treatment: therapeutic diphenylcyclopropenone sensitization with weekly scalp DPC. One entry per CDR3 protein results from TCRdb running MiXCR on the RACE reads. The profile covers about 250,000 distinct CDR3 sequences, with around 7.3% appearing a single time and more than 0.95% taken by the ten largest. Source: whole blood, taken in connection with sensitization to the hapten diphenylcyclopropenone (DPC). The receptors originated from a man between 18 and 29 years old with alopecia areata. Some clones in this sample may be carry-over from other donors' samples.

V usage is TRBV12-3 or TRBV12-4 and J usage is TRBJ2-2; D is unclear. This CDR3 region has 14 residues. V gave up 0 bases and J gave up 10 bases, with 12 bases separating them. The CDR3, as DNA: TGTGCCAGCAGTTTAGCGGGCCAATACGAGGAGCTGTTTTTT. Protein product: CASSLAGQYEELFF.

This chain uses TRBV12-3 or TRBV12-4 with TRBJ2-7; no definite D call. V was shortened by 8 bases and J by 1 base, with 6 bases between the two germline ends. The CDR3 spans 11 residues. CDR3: CASGISYEQYF. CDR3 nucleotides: TGTGCCAGCGGGATTTCCTACGAGCAGTACTTC.

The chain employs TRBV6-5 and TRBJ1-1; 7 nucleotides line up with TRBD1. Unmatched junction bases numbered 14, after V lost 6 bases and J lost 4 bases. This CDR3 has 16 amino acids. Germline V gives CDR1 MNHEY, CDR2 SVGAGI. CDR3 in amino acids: CASSFTGEGPVTEAFF. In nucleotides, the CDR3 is TGTGCCAGCAGCTTTACAGGGGAGGGTCCGGTCACTGAAGCTTTCTTT.

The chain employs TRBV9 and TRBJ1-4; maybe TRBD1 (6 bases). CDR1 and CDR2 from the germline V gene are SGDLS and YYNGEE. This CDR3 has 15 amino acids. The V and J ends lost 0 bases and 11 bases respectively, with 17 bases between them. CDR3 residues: CASSVGRGLGGKLFF. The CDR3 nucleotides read TGTGCCAGCAGCGTAGGTCGGGGCTTAGGGGGGAAACTGTTTTTT.

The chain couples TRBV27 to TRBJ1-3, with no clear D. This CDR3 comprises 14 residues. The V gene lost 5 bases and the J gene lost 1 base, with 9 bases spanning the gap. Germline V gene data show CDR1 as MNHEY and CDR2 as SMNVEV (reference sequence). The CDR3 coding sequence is TGTGCCAGCAGTCCCCTATTGTCTGGAAACACCATATATTTT. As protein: CASSPLLSGNTIYF.

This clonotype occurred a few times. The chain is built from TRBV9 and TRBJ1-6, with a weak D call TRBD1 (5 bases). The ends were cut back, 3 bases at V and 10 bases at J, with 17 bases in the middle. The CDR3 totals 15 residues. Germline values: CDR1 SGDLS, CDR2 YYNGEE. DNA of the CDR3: TGTGCCAGCAGCGCCGACGGGGCGAGCTACTCACCCCTCCACTTT. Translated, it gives CASSADGASYSPLHF.

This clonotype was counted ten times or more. The CDR3 nucleotides read TGCAGTGCTAGAGATAGAACAGCCGAGCAGTACTTC. This encodes CSARDRTAEQYF. The V and J genes are TRBV20-1 and TRBJ2-7; no clear D gene. In germline, CDR1 is DFQATT, CDR2 SNEGSKA (reference sequence). The CDR3 loop spans 12 amino acids. The V end lost 0 bases, the J end lost 6 bases, and 9 bases lay between the germline ends.

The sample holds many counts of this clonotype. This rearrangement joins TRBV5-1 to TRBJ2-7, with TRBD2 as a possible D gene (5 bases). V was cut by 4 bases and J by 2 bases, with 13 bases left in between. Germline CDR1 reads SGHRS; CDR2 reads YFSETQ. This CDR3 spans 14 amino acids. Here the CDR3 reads CASSPQDGAYEQYF. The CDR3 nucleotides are TGCGCCAGCAGCCCTCAGGACGGGGCCTACGAGCAGTACTTC.

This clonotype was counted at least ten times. Here the CDR3 reads CASRGTDSYEQYF. In nucleotides, the CDR3 is TGTGCCAGCAGGGGGACGGATTCCTACGAGCAGTACTTC. This chain connects TRBV28 to TRBJ2-7; D may match TRBD1 or TRBD2 (5 bases each). CDR1 MDHEN and CDR2 SYDVKM come from the germline V gene. V was trimmed by 6 bases and J by 1 base, leaving 10 bases between them. The CDR3 is 13 residues long.

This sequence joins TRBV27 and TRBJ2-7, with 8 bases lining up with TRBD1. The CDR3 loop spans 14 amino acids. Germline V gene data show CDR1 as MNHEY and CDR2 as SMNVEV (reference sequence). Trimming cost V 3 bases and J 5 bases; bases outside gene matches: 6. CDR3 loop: CASSLSAGGDEQYF. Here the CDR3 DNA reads TGTGCCAGCAGTTTGAGTGCAGGGGGCGACGAGCAGTACTTC.

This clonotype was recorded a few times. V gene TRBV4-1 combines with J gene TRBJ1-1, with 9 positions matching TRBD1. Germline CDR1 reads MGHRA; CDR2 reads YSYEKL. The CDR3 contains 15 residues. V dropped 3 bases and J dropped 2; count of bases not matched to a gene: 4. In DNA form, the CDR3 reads TGCGCCAGCAGCCAGGGACAGGGCGGCAACACTGAAGCTTTCTTT. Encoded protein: CASSQGQGGNTEAFF.

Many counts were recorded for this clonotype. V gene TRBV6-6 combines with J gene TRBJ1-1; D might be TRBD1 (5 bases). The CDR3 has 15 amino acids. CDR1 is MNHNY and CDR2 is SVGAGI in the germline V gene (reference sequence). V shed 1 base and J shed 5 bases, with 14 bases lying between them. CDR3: CASSYWGGVRTEAFF. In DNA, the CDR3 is TGTGCCAGCAGTTACTGGGGCGGGGTGAGGACTGAAGCTTTCTTT.

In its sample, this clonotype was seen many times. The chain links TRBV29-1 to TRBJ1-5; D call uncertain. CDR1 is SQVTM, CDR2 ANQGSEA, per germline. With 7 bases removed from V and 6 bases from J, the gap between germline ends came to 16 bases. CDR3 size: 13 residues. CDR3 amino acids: CSACEVPGQPQHF. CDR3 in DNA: TGCAGCGCTTGTGAAGTCCCCGGTCAGCCCCAGCATTTT.

Here the CDR3 DNA reads TGCGCCAGCAGGGACGACAGGGGGCTGAATGAGCAGTTCTTC. It codes for CASRDDRGLNEQFF. The J gene is TRBJ2-1, the V gene TRBV4-3, with 10 bases lining up with TRBD1. The CDR3 consists of 14 residues. Germline V CDR1 and CDR2: LGHNA, YSLEER. The ends lost 6 bases at V and 7 bases at J; junction bases unmatched: 6.

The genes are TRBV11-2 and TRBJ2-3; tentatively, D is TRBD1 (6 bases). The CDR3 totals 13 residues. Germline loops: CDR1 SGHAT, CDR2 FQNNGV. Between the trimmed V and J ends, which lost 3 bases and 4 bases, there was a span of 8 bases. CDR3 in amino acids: CASSFNRADTQYF. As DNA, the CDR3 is TGTGCCAGCAGCTTTAACAGGGCAGATACGCAGTATTTT.

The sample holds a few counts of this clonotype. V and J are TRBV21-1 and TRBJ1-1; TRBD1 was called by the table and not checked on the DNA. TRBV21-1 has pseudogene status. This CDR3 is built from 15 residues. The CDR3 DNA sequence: TGTGCCAGCAGCAGTTGCGGGACGGTTAAAAGGGAAGCTTTCTTT. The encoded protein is CASSSCGTVKREAFF.

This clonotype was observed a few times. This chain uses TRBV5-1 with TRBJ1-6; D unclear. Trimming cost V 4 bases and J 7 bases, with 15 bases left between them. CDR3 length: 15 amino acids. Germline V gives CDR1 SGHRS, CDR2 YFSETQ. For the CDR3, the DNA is TGCGCCAGCAGCCCCGCAGTTGGGGTAAATTCACCCCTCCACTTT. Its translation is CASSPAVGVNSPLHF.

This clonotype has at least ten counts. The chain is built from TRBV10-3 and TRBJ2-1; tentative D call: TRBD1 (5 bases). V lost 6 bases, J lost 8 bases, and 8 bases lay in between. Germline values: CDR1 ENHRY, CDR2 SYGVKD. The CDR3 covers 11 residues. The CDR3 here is CAIRGPDEQFF. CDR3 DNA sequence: TGTGCCATCAGGGGGCCCGATGAGCAGTTCTTC.

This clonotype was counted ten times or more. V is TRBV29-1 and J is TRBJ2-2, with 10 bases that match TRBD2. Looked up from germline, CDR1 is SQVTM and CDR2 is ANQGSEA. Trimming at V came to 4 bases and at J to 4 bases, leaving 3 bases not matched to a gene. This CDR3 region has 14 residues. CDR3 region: CSVGTSGVTGELFF. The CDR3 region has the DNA TGCAGCGTTGGTACTAGCGGGGTCACCGGGGAGCTGTTTTTT.

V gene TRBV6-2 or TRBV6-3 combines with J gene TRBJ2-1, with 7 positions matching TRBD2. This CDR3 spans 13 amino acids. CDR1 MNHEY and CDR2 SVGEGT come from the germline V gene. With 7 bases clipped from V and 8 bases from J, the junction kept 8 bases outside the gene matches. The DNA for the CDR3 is TGTGCCAGCATAGCGGGCTGGCGGGATGAGCAGTTCTTC. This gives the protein CASIAGWRDEQFF.

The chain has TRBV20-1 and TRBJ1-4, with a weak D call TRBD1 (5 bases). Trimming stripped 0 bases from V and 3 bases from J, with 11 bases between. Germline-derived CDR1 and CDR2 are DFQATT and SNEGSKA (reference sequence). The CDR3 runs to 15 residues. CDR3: CSARDLTTANEKLFF. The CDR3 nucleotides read TGCAGTGCTAGAGATTTAACGACAGCTAATGAAAAACTGTTTTTT.